This record covers a single T cell receptor beta chain. In the source study's methods: It was from reference gene primer amplification that nucleated cell counts were estimated. This table comes from immunoSEQ multiplex PCR, and its TCRdb copy is limited to in-frame clones, with some not included. V and J calls and clone size are those listed in that table; D and trimming were worked out from the DNA. There are over 250,000 clones in the sample; approximately 90% occur only once, and around 10% lies in the top ten. The V gene lost 4 bases and the J gene lost 0 bases, with 15 bases spanning the gap. Germline CDR1 and CDR2: KGHSH and LQKENI. The CDR3 covers 17 residues. The data stem from a study of blood T cell repertoires in COVID-19. Looking at the study overall: Sources were T cells, B-cell-depleted T cells, or PBMCs; the material itself was cDNA or gDNA.

Assignments of participants to cohorts depended upon their own reported clinical history. The sample comprised PBMCs or T cells enriched from blood (not recorded which). This TCR derives from a middle-aged man who had recovered from COVID-19. This rearrangement joins TRBV18 to TRBJ1-4; possibly TRBD1 for D (5 bases). This CDR3 reads CASSLRPRGTTNEKLFF. CDR3 nucleotides: TGTGCCAGCTCACTCCGACCGCGGGGCACAACTAATGAAAAACTGTTTTTT. Drawing the rest from reference TRBV18 and TRBJ1-4, the complete variable domain is NAGVMQNPRHLVRRRGQEARLRCSPMKGHSHVYWYRQLPEEGLKFMVYLQKENIIDESGMPKERFSAEFPKEGPSILRIQQVVRGDSAAYFCASSLRPRGTTNEKLFFGSGTQLSVL.